The 31 T cell receptor beta chains below come from one sample, sequenced in a study of T cell changes during pregnancy in multiple sclerosis. Libraries were prepared by immunoSEQ multiplex PCR; TCRdb keeps only in-frame clonotypes and omits some of them. The table has tens of thousands of clones, 92% seen once; the top ten hold 0.78%. The source material was CD4+ T cells from peripheral blood mononuclear cells, sampled before pregnancy. The receptors were gathered from a female donor with multiple sclerosis, enrolled in a pregnancy study.

This clone has just a few counts. V gene TRBV5-4 combines with J gene TRBJ2-1, with D perhaps TRBD2 (5 bases). Germline V lookup: CDR1 SGHNT, CDR2 YYREEE (reference sequence). CDR3 length equals 13 residues. Deletions cut 0 bases from V and 7 bases from J, with 8 bases between. Here the CDR3 DNA reads TGTGCCAGCAGCTTGGAATCGGGGAATGAGCAGTTCTTC. Translating gives CASSLESGNEQFF.

The V and J genes are TRBV5-4 and TRBJ2-1; 11 bases are shared with TRBD2. The junction had 9 bases not matched to a gene; V was cut back by 3 bases and J by 7 bases. Germline V gene lookup returns CDR1 SGHNT and CDR2 YYREEE (reference sequence). CDR3 length equals 16 residues. For the CDR3, the DNA is TGTGCCAGCAGCTCGGGGGGACTAGCGGAGGGAAATGAGCAGTTCTTC. Its translation: CASSSGGLAEGNEQFF.

The sample holds one count of this clone. The chain uses TRBV2 and TRBJ2-7, with 8 nucleotides matching TRBD1. Germline assignment: CDR1 SNHLY and CDR2 FYNNEI. The CDR3 covers 14 residues. J gave up 3 bases and V 1 base, and 2 bases lay outside the gene matches. The CDR3 nucleotides are TGTGCCAGCAGTGAAGGGACAGGGAGCTACGAGCAGTACTTC. Amino acid sequence: CASSEGTGSYEQYF.

This chain links TRBV29-1 with TRBJ2-1; 8 bases match TRBD2. The CDR3 runs to 16 residues. Germline V gives CDR1 SQVTM, CDR2 ANQGSEA. V shed 1 base and J 1 base; nucleotides not matched to a gene: 6. The CDR3 DNA follows: TGCAGCGTTGAAGCGAAGGCGGGAGGTTCCTACAATGAGCAGTTCTTC. Its translation is CSVEAKAGGSYNEQFF.

The V call is TRBV18, the J call TRBJ2-7, with 10 bases identical to TRBD1. V trimming: 3 bases; J trimming: 4 bases; junction bases outside the gene matches: 12. Per germline, CDR1 KGHSH and CDR2 LQKENI. This CDR3 has 17 residues. CDR3: CASSPTVGTGDSYEQYF. The CDR3 region has the DNA TGTGCCAGCTCACCCACCGTTGGGACAGGGGATTCATACGAGCAGTACTTC. The full variable domain, in which reference TRBV18 and TRBJ2-7 provide the parts outside the CDR3, is NAGVMQNPRHLVRRRGQEARLRCSPMKGHSHVYWYRQLPEEGLKFMVYLQKENIIDESGMPKERFSAEFPKEGPSILRIQQVVRGDSAAYFCASSPTVGTGDSYEQYFGPGTRLTVT.

The chain recombines TRBV5-4 with TRBJ2-3, with 10 positions matching TRBD2. CDR1 is SGHNT, CDR2 YYREEE, per germline (reference sequence). V lost 2 bases and J lost 1; bases outside the gene matches: 10. The CDR3 spans 18 residues. The CDR3, as DNA: TGTGCCAGCAGCTTAGAACTAGCGGGACCAAGTGGCACAGATACGCAGTATTTT. It translates to CASSLELAGPSGTDTQYF.

V and J are TRBV19 and TRBJ1-2, with 7 positions matching TRBD1. The CDR3 extends over 13 amino acids. Per germline, CDR1 LNHDA and CDR2 SQIVND (reference sequence). The J segment lost 7 bases and the V segment lost 7 bases, leaving 9 bases of the junction unmatched. DNA of the CDR3: TGTGCCAGTACCCCCAGGGGGTCCTCTGGCTACACCTTC. It encodes CASTPRGSSGYTF. The full variable domain, rest sourced from reference TRBV19 and TRBJ1-2, is DGGITQSPKYLFRKEGQNVTLSCEQNLNHDAMYWYRQDPGQGLRLIYYSQIVNDFQKGDIAEGYSVSREKKESFPLTVTSAQKNPTAFYLCASTPRGSSGYTFGSGTRLTVV.

The chain is built from TRBV7-2 and TRBJ2-1; TRBD2 matches 10 bases. The germline V gene encodes CDR1 SGHTA and CDR2 FQGNSA. The CDR3 consists of 16 residues. J lost 7 bases, V lost 4 bases, and 10 bases had no gene match. This CDR3 reads CASSSGLAASGNEQFF. CDR3 DNA: TGTGCCAGCAGCTCAGGACTAGCGGCTTCTGGGAATGAGCAGTTCTTC.

The rearrangement joins TRBV28 to TRBJ1-2; D possibly corresponds to TRBD1 (5 bases). Per the germline V gene, CDR1 is MDHEN and CDR2 is SYDVKM. This CDR3 is built from 13 residues. V was shortened by 6 bases and J by 4 bases, with 12 bases between the two germline ends. CDR3 sequence reads: CASSPTGPYGYTF. CDR3 DNA sequence: TGTGCCAGCAGCCCAACAGGACCCTATGGCTACACCTTC.

This chain joins TRBV5-4 and TRBJ2-5; weak D call: TRBD1 (5 bases). The germline V gene has CDR1 SGHNT and CDR2 YYREEE (reference sequence). The CDR3 runs to 14 residues. Trimming removed 0 bases from V and 2 bases from J, with 8 bases in between. The CDR3 protein is CASSLARAQETQYF. The DNA of the CDR3 is TGTGCCAGCAGCTTGGCCAGGGCTCAAGAGACCCAGTACTTC.

The V call is TRBV4-3, the J call TRBJ2-7; TRBD2 matches at 9 bases. After removal of 3 bases from V and 6 bases from J, the junction contained 12 bases not matched to a gene. Germline V lookup: CDR1 LGHNA, CDR2 YSLEER. This CDR3 comprises 16 residues. The CDR3 DNA reads as TGCGCCAGCAGCCAGGGGCTCGCGGGAGGGCCTTTCGAGCAGTACTTC. Its protein is CASSQGLAGGPFEQYF.

The chain joins TRBV27 to TRBJ1-2, with unresolved D. This CDR3 is 17 amino acids long. V was cut by 6 bases and J by 4 bases, with 24 bases left in between. CDR1 and CDR2 from the germline V gene are MNHEY and SMNVEV (reference sequence). The CDR3 DNA sequence: TGTGCCAGCAGGCGTCGCGGGAGCGAACCACGGGGCTATGGCTACACCTTC. This encodes CASRRRGSEPRGYGYTF.

The chain combines TRBV27 with TRBJ2-1, with TRBD2 identical over 10 bases. The CDR3 runs 16 residues. The V and J ends lost 9 bases and 8 bases, in that order; junction bases with no gene match: 16. Per germline, CDR1 MNHEY and CDR2 SMNVEV (reference sequence). This CDR3 reads CASISSGLAILDEQFF. CDR3 bases: TGTGCCAGTATCTCCTCGGGACTAGCGATATTAGATGAGCAGTTCTTC.

The V call is TRBV28, the J call TRBJ2-2, with D possibly TRBD2 on 5 matching bases. Germline CDR1 is MDHEN and CDR2 is SYDVKM. The germline V and J ends were trimmed by 3 bases and 1 base, with 9 bases remaining between them. The CDR3 runs to 15 residues. Here the CDR3 reads CASSFPGMNTGELFF. DNA for the CDR3: TGTGCCAGCAGTTTCCCCGGGATGAACACCGGGGAGCTGTTTTTT.

The chain carries TRBV5-4 and TRBJ2-1; maybe TRBD1 (6 bases). CDR1 is SGHNT, CDR2 YYREEE, per germline (reference sequence). This CDR3 has 13 amino acids. V was shortened by 4 bases and J by 9 bases, with 14 bases between the two germline ends. Written as DNA, the CDR3 is TGTGCCAGCAGCCCTACAGGGAACGGTGAGCAGTTCTTC. Translation gives CASSPTGNGEQFF.

The gene calls are TRBV28 and TRBJ2-7; 12 nucleotides match TRBD2. V shed 4 bases, J shed 6 bases, and the junction held 10 bases outside the gene matches. CDR3 length: 16 amino acids. CDR1 is MDHEN and CDR2 is SYDVKM in the germline V gene. DNA for the CDR3: TGTGCCAGCAGTTCTCTAGCGGGAGGGCCATATGCCGAGCAGTACTTC. Protein sequence: CASSSLAGGPYAEQYF. The whole variable domain, filled in from reference TRBV28 and TRBJ2-7, reads DVKVTQSSRYLVKRTGEKVFLECVQDMDHENMFWYRQDPGLGLRLIYFSYDVKMKEKGDIPEGYSVSREKKERFSLILESASTNQTSMYLCASSSLAGGPYAEQYFGPGTRLTVT.

The chain couples TRBV19 to TRBJ2-2; 8 bases are a match to TRBD1. The J segment lost 8 bases and the V segment lost 3 bases, leaving 8 bases of the junction unmatched. CDR1 LNHDA and CDR2 SQIVND come from the germline V gene (reference sequence). This CDR3 is built from 15 residues. In DNA form, the CDR3 reads TGTGCCAGTAGTATTGTCACAGGGGGTTCGGGGGAGCTGTTTTTT. This encodes CASSIVTGGSGELFF.

The chain recombines TRBV2 with TRBJ1-1, with D perhaps TRBD1 (6 bases). Germline CDR1 reads SNHLY; CDR2 reads FYNNEI. The CDR3 spans 14 residues. Trimming stripped 2 bases from V and 6 bases from J, with 13 bases between. The chain's CDR3 is CASSENGGPPEAFF. As DNA, the CDR3 is TGTGCCAGCAGTGAAAATGGGGGCCCTCCTGAAGCTTTCTTT. Full variable domain (rest looked up from reference TRBV2 and TRBJ1-1): EPEVTQTPSHQVTQMGQEVILRCVPISNHLYFYWYRQILGQKVEFLVSFYNNEISEKSEIFDDQFSVERPDGSNFTLKIRSTKLEDSAMYFCASSENGGPPEAFFGQGTRLTVV.

The V and J genes are TRBV19 and TRBJ2-7; 9 bases map to TRBD1. Germline CDR1 is LNHDA and CDR2 is SQIVND (reference sequence). V lost 10 bases to trimming and J lost 5 bases; unmatched junction nucleotides: 9. The CDR3 consists of 13 residues. The CDR3 bases are TGTGCCACTTATCGGGACAGGGAAAACGAGCAGTACTTC. Protein product: CATYRDRENEQYF. The full variable domain, rest sourced from reference TRBV19 and TRBJ2-7, is DGGITQSPKYLFRKEGQNVTLSCEQNLNHDAMYWYRQDPGQGLRLIYYSQIVNDFQKGDIAEGYSVSREKKESFPLTVTSAQKNPTAFYLCATYRDRENEQYFGPGTRLTVT.

The chain employs TRBV6-6 and TRBJ1-1; D unclear. This CDR3 is 14 amino acids long. Trimming left V 7 bases short and J 1 base short, with 13 bases between. Germline V lookup: CDR1 MNHNY, CDR2 SVGAGI (reference sequence). The CDR3 sequence: CASNRLPENTEAFF. CDR3 coding DNA: TGTGCCAGCAATCGACTCCCCGAGAACACTGAAGCTTTCTTT.

V is TRBV28 and J is TRBJ2-2; D is perhaps TRBD2 (5 bases). The V and J ends lost 0 bases and 4 bases respectively, with 9 bases between them. CDR1 MDHEN and CDR2 SYDVKM come from the germline V gene. This CDR3 comprises 15 residues. CDR3 DNA sequence: TGTGCCAGCAGTTTATGGCCAGAGGGCACCGGGGAGCTGTTTTTT. Its protein product is CASSLWPEGTGELFF.

On this clone itself: At one end, the junction sequence differs from germline, possibly due to a read error. The J gene is TRBJ2-1, the V gene TRBV7-7; the D gene is possibly TRBD2 (6 bases). Germline CDR1 and CDR2: SSHAT and FNYEAQ (reference sequence). The CDR3 runs to 15 residues. This chain's CDR3 is CASSFSRASADEQFF. In nucleotides, the CDR3 is TGTGCTAGCAGCTTTAGCCGGGCTAGCGCGGATGAGCAGTTCTTC.

J is TRBJ1-4 and V is TRBV19; 8 bases align to TRBD1. Germline V gene lookup returns CDR1 LNHDA and CDR2 SQIVND (reference sequence). The CDR3 consists of 15 residues. After removal of 4 bases from V and 8 bases from J, the junction contained 9 bases not matched to a gene. CDR3 sequence reads: CASSTSGTGGEKLFF. CDR3 bases: TGTGCCAGTAGTACCTCCGGGACAGGAGGAGAAAAACTGTTTTTT.

This rearrangement joins TRBV28 to TRBJ2-3, with 8 nucleotides matching TRBD2. From germline, CDR1 is MDHEN and CDR2 SYDVKM. Trimming at V came to 6 bases and at J to 2 bases, leaving 10 bases not matched to a gene. The CDR3 contains 16 residues. The CDR3 sequence: CASSPGLARHTDTQYF. The DNA of the CDR3 is TGTGCCAGCAGCCCCGGACTAGCTCGGCACACAGATACGCAGTATTTT.

V is TRBV5-4 and J is TRBJ2-7; 7 bases line up with TRBD2. V was pared by 1 base and J by 5 bases, with 15 bases of the junction left unmatched. The CDR3 consists of 17 residues. Germline CDR1 SGHNT, CDR2 YYREEE (reference sequence). The CDR3 sequence is CASSLPSGASDLHEQYF. In nucleotides, the CDR3 is TGTGCCAGCAGCTTGCCTAGCGGAGCGTCGGATCTCCACGAGCAGTACTTC.

The chain is built from TRBV5-1 and TRBJ2-1; D is undetermined. Germline V gene data show CDR1 as SGHRS and CDR2 as YFSETQ. V was shortened by 1 base and J by 0 bases, with 11 bases between the two germline ends. The CDR3 is made up of 16 amino acids. The CDR3 sequence is CASSLKLVSSYNEQFF. The CDR3, as DNA: TGCGCCAGCAGCTTGAAACTGGTTAGCTCCTACAATGAGCAGTTCTTC.

DNA for the CDR3: TGTGCCAGTACCATGGGTACAGGGGGCTACGAGCAGTACTTC. Its translation: CASTMGTGGYEQYF. The chain combines TRBV19 with TRBJ2-7, with TRBD1 matching 8 bases. The ends lost 7 bases at V and 3 bases at J; junction bases unmatched: 8. The CDR3 extends over 14 amino acids. In germline, CDR1 is LNHDA, CDR2 SQIVND (reference sequence).

V is TRBV28 and J is TRBJ2-3; the match to TRBD1 covers 7 bases. V dropped 5 bases and J dropped 3; count of bases not matched to a gene: 8. In germline, CDR1 is MDHEN, CDR2 SYDVKM. The CDR3 has 15 residues. CDR3 in DNA: TGTGCCAGCAGTAGGACAGGATTGGGGACAGATACGCAGTATTTT. Protein sequence: CASSRTGLGTDTQYF.

The V gene is TRBV6-1, the J gene TRBJ2-7, with a tentative D call TRBD1 (6 bases). CDR3 size: 12 residues. With 6 bases removed from V and 6 bases from J, the gap between germline ends came to 12 bases. Germline V lookup: CDR1 MNHNS, CDR2 SASEGT. CDR3 in DNA: TGTGCCAGCAGAGTCGGACAGACCGAGCAGTACTTC. This gives the protein CASRVGQTEQYF.

The chain recombines TRBV28 with TRBJ1-5, with D unclear. The CDR3 consists of 16 residues. Germline lookup yields CDR1 MDHEN and CDR2 SYDVKM. V lost 7 bases and J 4 bases, leaving 20 bases between the germline ends. The CDR3 loop reads CASTTVGVTKNQPQHF. CDR3 DNA: TGTGCCAGCACGACTGTGGGAGTCACTAAAAATCAGCCCCAGCATTTT.

This clone appeared once. The chain uses TRBV6-1 and TRBJ2-7; TRBD1 matches at 8 bases. This CDR3 spans 14 amino acids. V trimming: 6 bases; J trimming: 0 bases; junction bases outside the gene matches: 4. CDR1 and CDR2 from the germline V gene are MNHNS and SASEGT. The CDR3 sequence is CASRRTGSSYEQYF. The CDR3 DNA follows: TGTGCCAGCAGGAGGACAGGGAGCTCCTACGAGCAGTACTTC.